What follows are 14 T cell receptor beta chains derived from one specimen sequenced in a study of T-cell memory formation after mild COVID-19. From the 5' RACE reads, TCRdb called clonotypes with MiXCR, one entry per CDR3 protein. Altogether tens of thousands of distinct CDR3 sequences are present, over 7.5% being singletons, with the ten largest covering less than 1.5%. The sequencing input was PBMCs or a T cell subset sorted from them (not recorded which). These receptors were collected from a man aged 18 to 30 who had mild COVID-19 (a few samples of this study predate the infection). Cell type and time point are not known.

This clonotype was recorded a few times. This rearrangement joins TRBV6-5 to TRBJ1-1; D not resolved. Germline V gene data show CDR1 as MNHEY and CDR2 as SVGAGI. The V end lost 4 bases, the J end lost 0 bases, and 6 bases lay between the germline ends. The CDR3 covers 13 residues. The DNA for the CDR3 is TGTGCCAGCAGTTGGAGAGTGAACACTGAAGCTTTCTTT. Protein: CASSWRVNTEAFF.

This sequence joins TRBV3-1 and TRBJ1-1; D unclear. This CDR3 contains 14 residues. The V gene lost 7 bases and the J gene lost 9 bases, with 21 bases spanning the gap. Germline CDR1 reads LGHDT; CDR2 reads YNNKEL (reference sequence). The CDR3 loop reads CASTANTRDPKAFF. The DNA of the CDR3 is TGTGCCAGCACCGCCAACACACGGGATCCAAAAGCTTTCTTT.

This clonotype came up many times. The V and J genes are TRBV4-1 and TRBJ2-7; D unclear. Trimming cost V 0 bases and J 6 bases, with 9 bases left between them. The CDR3 runs 13 residues. Germline V gene sequence: CDR1 MGHRA, CDR2 YSYEKL. This CDR3 reads CASSQEKYGEQYF. The DNA for the CDR3 is TGCGCCAGCAGCCAAGAGAAGTATGGCGAGCAGTACTTC.

The CDR3 DNA reads TGTGCCAGCAGTCCGGGACGGACAAACTATGGCTACACCTTC. It encodes CASSPGRTNYGYTF. The V gene is TRBV27, the J gene TRBJ1-2; TRBD1 might be the D (5 bases). V was shortened by 5 bases and J by 2 bases, with 12 bases between the two germline ends. Germline assignment: CDR1 MNHEY and CDR2 SMNVEV (reference sequence). The CDR3 loop spans 14 amino acids.

This rearrangement joins TRBV12-3 or TRBV12-4 to TRBJ1-5; 10 positions match TRBD1. This CDR3 is built from 16 residues. The V segment lost 6 bases and the J segment 3 bases; nucleotides outside the gene matches: 8. The CDR3 nucleotides are TGTGCCAGCAGGAGATTCGGACAGGGGGACAATCAGCCCCAGCATTTT. As protein: CASRRFGQGDNQPQHF.

The chain is built from TRBV7-2 and TRBJ2-3, with D unclear. The V end lost 2 bases, the J end lost 8 bases, and 8 bases lay between the germline ends. The CDR3 is 12 residues long. Germline CDR1 reads SGHTA; CDR2 reads FQGNSA. DNA for the CDR3: TGTGCCAGCAGCTTATACAGAAGTACGCAGTATTTT. It encodes CASSLYRSTQYF.

The V gene is TRBV6-5, the J gene TRBJ2-5; D may be TRBD1 (6 bases). V was shortened by 6 bases and J by 5 bases, with 16 bases between the two germline ends. This CDR3 spans 14 amino acids. Germline CDR1 reads MNHEY; CDR2 reads SVGAGI. CDR3 DNA sequence: TGTGCCAGCAGGAGTACAGGGATTTACGAGACCCAGTACTTC. Its protein is CASRSTGIYETQYF.

This clonotype was picked up a small number of times. The gene calls are TRBV12-3 or TRBV12-4 and TRBJ1-2; TRBD1 is a possible D gene (5 bases). V gave up 2 bases and J gave up 3 bases, with 13 bases separating them. The CDR3 has 15 residues. The CDR3 is CASSLWGRGDYGYTF. The CDR3 nucleotides are TGTGCCAGCAGTTTATGGGGCCGGGGGGACTATGGCTACACCTTC.

V gene TRBV5-1 combines with J gene TRBJ1-2; D remains ambiguous. The CDR3 sequence is 14 residues long. Trimming removed 0 bases from V and 3 bases from J, with 9 bases in between. CDR1 is SGHRS, CDR2 YFSETQ, per germline. The CDR3 bases are TGCGCCAGCAGCTTGGCCGGAGAGGACTATGGCTACACCTTC. Its translation: CASSLAGEDYGYTF.

This clonotype was counted only a few times. The rearrangement joins TRBV27 to TRBJ1-1, with 8 bases aligning to TRBD1. With V trimmed by 5 bases and J by 1 base, 6 bases remained unmatched. From germline, CDR1 is MNHEY and CDR2 SMNVEV (reference sequence). This CDR3 region has 15 residues. The CDR3: CASSNQGARNTEAFF. The CDR3 region has the DNA TGTGCCAGCAGTAACCAGGGGGCGCGGAACACTGAAGCTTTCTTT.

This chain links TRBV20-1 with TRBJ2-3; 8 positions match TRBD2. The J segment lost 14 bases and the V segment lost 6 bases, leaving 10 bases of the junction unmatched. Germline V gene data show CDR1 as DFQATT and CDR2 as SNEGSKA (reference sequence). The CDR3 consists of 11 residues. CDR3 coding DNA: TGCAGTGCCCGGGGGGGGACTGTTCCGTATTTT. It codes for CSARGGTVPYF.

This clonotype was detected a few times. The genes are TRBV2 and TRBJ2-3, with 9 nucleotides matching TRBD1. V gave up 7 bases and J gave up 7 bases; unmatched junction bases: 6. The CDR3 has 13 residues. In germline, CDR1 is SNHLY, CDR2 FYNNEI. CDR3 region: CASMPDRGNTQYF. CDR3 coding DNA: TGTGCCAGCATGCCGGACAGGGGAAATACGCAGTATTTT.

This clonotype was counted many times. The gene calls are TRBV28 and TRBJ2-2; possibly TRBD1 or TRBD2 for D (5 bases each). The CDR3 is 16 amino acids. Between the trimmed V and J ends, which lost 3 bases and 8 bases, there was a span of 19 bases. CDR1 MDHEN and CDR2 SYDVKM come from the germline V gene. The CDR3 DNA reads TGTGCCAGCAGTTTGGGCCGGGGCTCGACTTGGGGGGAGCTGTTTTTT. It specifies CASSLGRGSTWGELFF.

This chain uses TRBV7-2 with TRBJ2-1; D is unresolved. Trimming removed 5 bases from V and 1 base from J, with 15 bases in between. Germline CDR1 reads SGHTA; CDR2 reads FQGNSA. The CDR3 consists of 16 residues. CDR3 in DNA: TGTGCCAGCAGCCAAGAGTGGGGTAGGTCCTACAATGAGCAGTTCTTC. Translated: CASSQEWGRSYNEQFF.